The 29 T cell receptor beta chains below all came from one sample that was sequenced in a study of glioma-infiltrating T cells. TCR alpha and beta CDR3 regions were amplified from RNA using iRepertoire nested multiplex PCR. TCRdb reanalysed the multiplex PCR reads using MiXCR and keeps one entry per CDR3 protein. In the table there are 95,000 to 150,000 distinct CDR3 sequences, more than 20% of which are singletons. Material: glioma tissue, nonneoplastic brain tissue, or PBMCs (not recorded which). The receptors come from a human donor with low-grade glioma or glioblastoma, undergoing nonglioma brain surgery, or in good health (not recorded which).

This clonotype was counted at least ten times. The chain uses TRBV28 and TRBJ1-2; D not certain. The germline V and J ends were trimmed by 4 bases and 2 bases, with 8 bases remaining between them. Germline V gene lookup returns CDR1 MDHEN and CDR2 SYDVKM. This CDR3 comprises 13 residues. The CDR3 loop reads CASSSRLNYGYTF. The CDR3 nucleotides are TGTGCCAGCAGTTCAAGATTAAACTATGGCTACACCTTC.

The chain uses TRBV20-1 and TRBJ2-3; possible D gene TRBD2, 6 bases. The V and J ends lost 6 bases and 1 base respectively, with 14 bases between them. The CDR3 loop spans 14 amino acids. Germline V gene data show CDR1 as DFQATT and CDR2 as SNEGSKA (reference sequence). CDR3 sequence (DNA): TGCAGTGCCCAGGACGCTAGCGGCACAGATACGCAGTATTTT. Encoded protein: CSAQDASGTDTQYF.

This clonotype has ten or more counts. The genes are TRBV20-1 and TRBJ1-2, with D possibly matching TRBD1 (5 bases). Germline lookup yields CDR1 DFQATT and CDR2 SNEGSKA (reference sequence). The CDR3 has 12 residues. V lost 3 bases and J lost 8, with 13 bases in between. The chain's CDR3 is CSASGGAYGYTF. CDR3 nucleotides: TGCAGTGCTAGTGGAGGGGCTTACGGCTACACCTTC.

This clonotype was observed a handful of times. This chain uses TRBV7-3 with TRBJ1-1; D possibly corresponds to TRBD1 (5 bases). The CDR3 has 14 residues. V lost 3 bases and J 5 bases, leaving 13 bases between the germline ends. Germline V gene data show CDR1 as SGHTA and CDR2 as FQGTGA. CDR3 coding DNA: TGTGCCAGCAGCTTTAACCCCGGGGGAACTGAAGCTTTCTTT. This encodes CASSFNPGGTEAFF.

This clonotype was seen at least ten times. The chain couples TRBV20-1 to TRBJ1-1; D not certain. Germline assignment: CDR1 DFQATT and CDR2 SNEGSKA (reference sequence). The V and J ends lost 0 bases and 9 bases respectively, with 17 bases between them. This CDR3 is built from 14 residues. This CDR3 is CSARDREWAGKAFF. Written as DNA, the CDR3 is TGCAGTGCTAGAGATCGAGAATGGGCAGGTAAAGCTTTCTTT.

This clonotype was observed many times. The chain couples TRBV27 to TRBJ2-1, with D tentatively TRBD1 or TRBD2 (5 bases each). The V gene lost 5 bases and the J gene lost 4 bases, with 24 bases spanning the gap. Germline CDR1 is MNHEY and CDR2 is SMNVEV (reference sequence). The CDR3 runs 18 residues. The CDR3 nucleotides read TGTGCCAGCAGTACCCCGATGGGGCGGACTTCGAGATACAATGAGCAGTTCTTC. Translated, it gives CASSTPMGRTSRYNEQFF.

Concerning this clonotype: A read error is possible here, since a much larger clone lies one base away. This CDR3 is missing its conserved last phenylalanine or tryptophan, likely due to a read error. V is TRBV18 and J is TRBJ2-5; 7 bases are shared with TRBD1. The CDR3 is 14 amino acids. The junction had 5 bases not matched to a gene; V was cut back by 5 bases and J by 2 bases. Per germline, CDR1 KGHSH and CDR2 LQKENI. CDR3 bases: TGTGCCAGCTCAGAAGGGACAGAACAAGAGACCCAGTACCTC. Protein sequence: CASSEGTEQETQYL.

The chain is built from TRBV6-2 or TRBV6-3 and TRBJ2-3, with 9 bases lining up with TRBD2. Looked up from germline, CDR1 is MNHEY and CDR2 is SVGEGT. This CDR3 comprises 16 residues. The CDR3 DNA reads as TGTGTAAGCAGTTACGTTAGCGGGAGAAGCACAGATACGCAGTATTTT. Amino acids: CVSSYVSGRSTDTQYF.

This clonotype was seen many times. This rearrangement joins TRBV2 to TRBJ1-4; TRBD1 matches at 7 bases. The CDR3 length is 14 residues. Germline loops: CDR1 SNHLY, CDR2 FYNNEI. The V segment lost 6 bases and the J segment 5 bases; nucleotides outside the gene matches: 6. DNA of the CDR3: TGTGCCAGCAGACCGGGACAGCAAAATGAAAAACTGTTTTTT. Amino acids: CASRPGQQNEKLFF.

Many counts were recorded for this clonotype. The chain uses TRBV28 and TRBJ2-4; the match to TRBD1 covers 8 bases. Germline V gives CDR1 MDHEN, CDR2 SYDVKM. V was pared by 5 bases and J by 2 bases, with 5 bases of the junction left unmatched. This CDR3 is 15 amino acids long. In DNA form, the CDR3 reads TGTGCCAGCAGTCCGGACAGGGCTACCAAAAACATTCAGTACTTC. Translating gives CASSPDRATKNIQYF.

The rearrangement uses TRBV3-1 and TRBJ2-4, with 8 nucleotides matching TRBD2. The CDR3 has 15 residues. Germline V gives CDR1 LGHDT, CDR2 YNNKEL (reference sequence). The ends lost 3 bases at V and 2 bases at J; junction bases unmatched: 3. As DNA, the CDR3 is TGTGCCAGCAGCCACCGGACTAGCCCCAAAAACATTCAGTACTTC. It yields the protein CASSHRTSPKNIQYF. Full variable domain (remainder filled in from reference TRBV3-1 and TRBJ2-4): DTAVSQTPKYLVTQMGNDKSIKCEQNLGHDTMYWYKQDSKKFLKIMFSYNNKELIINETVPNRFSPKSPDKAHLNLHINSLELGDSAVYFCASSHRTSPKNIQYFGAGTRLSVL.

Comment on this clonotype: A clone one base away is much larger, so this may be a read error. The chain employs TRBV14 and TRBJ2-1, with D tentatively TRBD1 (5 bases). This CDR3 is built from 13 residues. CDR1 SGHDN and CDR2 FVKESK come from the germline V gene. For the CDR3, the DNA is TGTGCCAGCAGCCAAAGGGGATACAATGAGCAGCTCTTC. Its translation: CASSQRGYNEQLF.

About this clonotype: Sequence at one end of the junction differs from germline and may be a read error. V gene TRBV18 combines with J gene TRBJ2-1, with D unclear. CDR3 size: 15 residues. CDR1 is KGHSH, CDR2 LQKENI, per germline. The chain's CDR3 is CTSSPRAAGIGEQFF. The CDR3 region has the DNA TGTACCAGCTCACCACGGGCTGCCGGTATAGGTGAGCAGTTCTTC.

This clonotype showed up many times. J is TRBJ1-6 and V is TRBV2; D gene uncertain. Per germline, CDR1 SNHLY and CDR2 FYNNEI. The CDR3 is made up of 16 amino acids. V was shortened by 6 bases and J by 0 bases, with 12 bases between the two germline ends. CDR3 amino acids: CASRDTGSSYNSPLHF. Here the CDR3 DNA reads TGTGCCAGCAGGGATACCGGTAGCTCCTATAATTCACCCCTCCACTTT.

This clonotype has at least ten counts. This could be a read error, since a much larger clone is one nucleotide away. CDR3 bases: TGTACCAGCAGAAGCCGCCCTAGCGGACAAGAGACCCAGTACTTC. Translating gives CTSRSRPSGQETQYF. The rearrangement joins TRBV27 to TRBJ2-5, with 7 bases that match TRBD2. CDR1 is MNHEY and CDR2 is SMNVEV in the germline V gene (reference sequence). The CDR3 extends over 15 amino acids.

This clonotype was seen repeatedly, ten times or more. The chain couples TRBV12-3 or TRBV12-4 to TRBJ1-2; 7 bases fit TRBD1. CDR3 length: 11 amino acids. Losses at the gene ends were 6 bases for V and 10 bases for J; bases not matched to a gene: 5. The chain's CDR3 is CASRLQGYYTF. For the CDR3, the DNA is TGTGCCAGCAGACTACAGGGGTACTACACCTTC.

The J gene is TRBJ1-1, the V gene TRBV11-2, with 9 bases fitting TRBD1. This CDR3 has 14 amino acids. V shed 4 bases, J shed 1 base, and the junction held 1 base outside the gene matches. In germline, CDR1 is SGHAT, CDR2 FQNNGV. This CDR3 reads CASSWGQGNTEAFF. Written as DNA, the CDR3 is TGTGCCAGCAGCTGGGGACAGGGGAACACTGAAGCTTTCTTT.

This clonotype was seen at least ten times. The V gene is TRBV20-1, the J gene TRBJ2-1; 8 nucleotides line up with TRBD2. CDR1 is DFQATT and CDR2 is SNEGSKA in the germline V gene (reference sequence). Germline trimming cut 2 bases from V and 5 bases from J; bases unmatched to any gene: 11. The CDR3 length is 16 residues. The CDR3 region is CSARQHGLAIDNEQFF. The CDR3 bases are TGCAGTGCTAGACAACACGGACTAGCAATCGACAATGAGCAGTTCTTC.

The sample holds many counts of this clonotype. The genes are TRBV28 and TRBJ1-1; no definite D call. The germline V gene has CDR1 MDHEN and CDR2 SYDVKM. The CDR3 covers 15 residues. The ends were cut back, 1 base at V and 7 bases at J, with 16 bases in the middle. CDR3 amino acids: CASSLYPWIEGEAFF. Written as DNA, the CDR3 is TGTGCCAGCAGTTTATATCCATGGATCGAGGGTGAAGCTTTCTTT.

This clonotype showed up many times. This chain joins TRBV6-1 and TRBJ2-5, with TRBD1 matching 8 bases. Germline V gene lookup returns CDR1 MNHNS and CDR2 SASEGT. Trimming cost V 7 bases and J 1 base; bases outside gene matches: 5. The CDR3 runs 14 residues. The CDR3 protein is CASIFDRGQETQYF. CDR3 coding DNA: TGTGCCAGCATTTTCGACAGGGGCCAAGAGACCCAGTACTTC.

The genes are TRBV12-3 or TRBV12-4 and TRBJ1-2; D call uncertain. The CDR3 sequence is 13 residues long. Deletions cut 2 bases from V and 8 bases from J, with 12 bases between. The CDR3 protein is CASSLSSGHGYTF. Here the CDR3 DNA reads TGTGCCAGCAGTTTAAGTTCTGGGCACGGCTACACCTTC.

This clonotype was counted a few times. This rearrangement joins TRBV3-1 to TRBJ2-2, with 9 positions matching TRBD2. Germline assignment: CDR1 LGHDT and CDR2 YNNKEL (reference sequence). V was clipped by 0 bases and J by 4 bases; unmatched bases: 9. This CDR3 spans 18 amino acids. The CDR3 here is CASSQETSGPGLTGELFF. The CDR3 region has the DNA TGTGCCAGCAGCCAAGAGACTAGCGGACCGGGCCTCACCGGGGAGCTGTTTTTT.

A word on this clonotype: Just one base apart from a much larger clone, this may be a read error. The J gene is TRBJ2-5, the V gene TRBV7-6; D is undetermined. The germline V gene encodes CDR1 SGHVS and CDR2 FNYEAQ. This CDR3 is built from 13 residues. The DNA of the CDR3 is TGTGCCCGCAGCTTGACCCTGGCAGAGACCCAGTACTTC. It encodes CARSLTLAETQYF.

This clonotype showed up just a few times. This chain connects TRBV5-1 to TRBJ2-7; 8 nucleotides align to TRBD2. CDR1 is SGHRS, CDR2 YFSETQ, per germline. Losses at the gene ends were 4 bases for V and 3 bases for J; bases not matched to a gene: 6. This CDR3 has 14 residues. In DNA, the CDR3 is TGCGCCAGCAGCCCGGTAAGCGGGAGCTACGAGCAGTACTTC. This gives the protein CASSPVSGSYEQYF.

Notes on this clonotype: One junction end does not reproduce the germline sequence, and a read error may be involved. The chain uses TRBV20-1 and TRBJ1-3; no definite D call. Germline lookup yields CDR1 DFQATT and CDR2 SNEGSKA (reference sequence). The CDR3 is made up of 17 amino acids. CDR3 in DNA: TGCAGTGCTAGAGCCCCACGTGGTGGGAGCTCCGGAAACACCAAATATTTT. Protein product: CSARAPRGGSSGNTKYF.

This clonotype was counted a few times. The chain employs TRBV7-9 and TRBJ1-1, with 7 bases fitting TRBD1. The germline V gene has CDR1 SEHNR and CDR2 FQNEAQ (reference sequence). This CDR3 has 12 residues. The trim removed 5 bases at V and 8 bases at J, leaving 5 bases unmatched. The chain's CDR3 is CASSPTGAEAFF. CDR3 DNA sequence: TGTGCCAGCAGCCCAACAGGGGCAGAAGCTTTCTTT.

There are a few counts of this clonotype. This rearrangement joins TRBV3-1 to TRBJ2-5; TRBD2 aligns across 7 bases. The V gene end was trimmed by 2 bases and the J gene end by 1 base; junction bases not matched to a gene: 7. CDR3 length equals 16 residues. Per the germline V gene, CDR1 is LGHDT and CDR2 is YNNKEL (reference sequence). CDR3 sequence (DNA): TGTGCCAGCAGCCAAACTCCTCCTAGCGGCCAAGAGACCCAGTACTTC. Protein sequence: CASSQTPPSGQETQYF.

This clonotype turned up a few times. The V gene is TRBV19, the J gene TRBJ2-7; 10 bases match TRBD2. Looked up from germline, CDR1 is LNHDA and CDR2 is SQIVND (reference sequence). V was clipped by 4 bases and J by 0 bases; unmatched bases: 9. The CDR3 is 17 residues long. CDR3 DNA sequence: TGTGCCAGTAGTAGGACTAGCGGAATTTCGAGCTCCTACGAGCAGTACTTC. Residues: CASSRTSGISSSYEQYF.

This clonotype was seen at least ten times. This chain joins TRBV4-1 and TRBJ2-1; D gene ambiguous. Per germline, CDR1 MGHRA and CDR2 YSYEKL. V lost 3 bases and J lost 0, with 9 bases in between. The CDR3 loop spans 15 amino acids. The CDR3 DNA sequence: TGCGCCAGCAGCCAGCAGGTGCCCTCCTACAATGAGCAGTTCTTC. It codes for CASSQQVPSYNEQFF.